Listed here are 15 T cell receptor beta chains from one sample, sequenced in a study of T cell responses to AZD1222 COVID-19 vaccine. The data were produced by immunoSEQ multiplex PCR, yet TCRdb's version contains in-frame clones alone and is incomplete. The sample carries approximately 150,000 clones, around 92% recorded once. This specimen consisted of peripheral blood, obtained on day 0 of AZD1222 vaccination. These receptors originate from an adult in good health.

The chain recombines TRBV7-9 with TRBJ2-1, with TRBD2 matching 13 bases. The germline V gene has CDR1 SEHNR and CDR2 FQNEAQ (reference sequence). The CDR3 has 16 residues. Unmatched junction bases numbered 8, after V lost 6 bases and J lost 6 bases. CDR3 region: CASRAPGTSGINEQFF. Written as DNA, the CDR3 is TGTGCCAGCAGGGCACCCGGGACTAGCGGGATCAATGAGCAGTTCTTC.

The chain joins TRBV6-5 to TRBJ2-7, with D maybe TRBD2 (6 bases). Trimming took 7 bases from V and 9 from J, leaving 19 bases between them. This CDR3 region has 13 residues. In germline, CDR1 is MNHEY, CDR2 SVGAGI. In nucleotides, the CDR3 is TGTGCCAGCACCAAGAGGAGGGAAGGATGGCAGTACTTC. Translated: CASTKRREGWQYF.

V usage is TRBV19 and J usage is TRBJ2-3; D is unresolved. The germline V and J ends were trimmed by 10 bases and 4 bases, with 21 bases remaining between them. The CDR3 is made up of 15 amino acids. Per the germline V gene, CDR1 is LNHDA and CDR2 is SQIVND (reference sequence). CDR3 in amino acids: CAIYVPRSTADTQYF. CDR3 sequence (DNA): TGTGCCATTTACGTTCCCCGATCTACAGCAGATACGCAGTATTTT.

The V call is TRBV5-5, the J call TRBJ1-2, with 10 bases lining up with TRBD1. CDR3 size: 13 residues. Unmatched junction bases numbered 6, after V lost 5 bases and J lost 8 bases. The germline V gene encodes CDR1 SGHKS and CDR2 YYEKEE (reference sequence). CDR3: CASSSGTGDGYTF. The CDR3 coding sequence is TGTGCCAGCAGTTCCGGGACAGGGGACGGCTACACCTTC.

The chain has TRBV13 and TRBJ2-5; D may be TRBD1 or TRBD2 (5 bases each). With 3 bases removed from V and 5 bases from J, the gap between germline ends came to 19 bases. The V gene's germline CDR1 is PRHDT and CDR2 FYEKMQ (reference sequence). There are 16 residues in the CDR3. This CDR3 reads CASSLGPTVLGETQYF. In nucleotides, the CDR3 is TGTGCCAGCAGCTTGGGACCGACAGTTCTCGGGGAGACCCAGTACTTC.

This clone was counted once. The V and J genes are TRBV6-6 and TRBJ1-1; unclear D gene. Trimming took 5 bases from V and 1 from J, leaving 8 bases between them. This CDR3 spans 13 amino acids. Germline CDR1 is MNHNY and CDR2 is SVGAGI (reference sequence). CDR3: CASSSWQNTEAFF. CDR3 DNA: TGTGCCAGCAGTAGTTGGCAGAACACTGAAGCTTTCTTT.

The chain links TRBV12-3 or TRBV12-4 to TRBJ1-5, with a possible D match to TRBD1 (5 bases). The length of the CDR3 is 13 residues. V lost 6 bases and J 5 bases, leaving 11 bases between the germline ends. CDR3 loop: CASSLGTHQPQHF. The CDR3, as DNA: TGTGCCAGCAGCCTCGGGACTCATCAGCCCCAGCATTTT.

Only one count was recorded for this clone. The chain uses TRBV11-3 and TRBJ2-7; TRBD1 or TRBD2 may be the D gene (5 bases each). V lost 5 bases to trimming and J lost 6 bases, with 14 bases between them. This CDR3 has 13 amino acids. Germline CDR1 is SGHNT and CDR2 is YENEEA. CDR3 region: CASSPQIGAEQYF. The CDR3, as DNA: TGTGCCAGCAGCCCCCAGATCGGGGCCGAGCAGTACTTC.

The chain recombines TRBV5-6 with TRBJ2-7; D might be TRBD1 (5 bases). With 3 bases removed from V and 2 bases from J, the gap between germline ends came to 12 bases. This CDR3 has 14 residues. The germline V gene encodes CDR1 SGHDT and CDR2 YYEEEE. The CDR3 loop reads CASSSEAGPYEQYF. CDR3 DNA sequence: TGTGCCAGCAGCTCTGAGGCAGGGCCCTACGAGCAGTACTTC. The entire variable domain, with the rest obtained from reference TRBV5-6 and TRBJ2-7, is as follows: DAGVTQSPTHLIKTRGQQVTLRCSPKSGHDTVSWYQQALGQGPQFIFQYYEEEERQRGNFPDRFSGHQFPNYSSELNVNALLLGDSALYLCASSSEAGPYEQYFGPGTRLTVT.

J is TRBJ1-2 and V is TRBV2; the D is unclear. Germline lookup yields CDR1 SNHLY and CDR2 FYNNEI. V dropped 1 base and J dropped 1 base, with 7 bases sitting between them. The CDR3 contains 14 residues. Here the CDR3 reads CASSEVTDNYGYTF. The CDR3 nucleotides read TGTGCCAGCAGTGAAGTAACGGATAACTATGGCTACACCTTC.

This chain uses TRBV24-1 with TRBJ2-1; 13 bases fit TRBD2. CDR1 and CDR2 (germline): KGHDR, SFDVKD. The CDR3 covers 18 residues. V lost 5 bases and J lost 8; bases outside the gene matches: 14. CDR3: CATSGSHRTSGSRDEQFF. The CDR3 DNA is TGTGCCACCAGTGGATCACATCGGACTAGCGGGAGTAGGGATGAGCAGTTCTTC.

This chain uses TRBV6-2 or TRBV6-3 with TRBJ1-6; unclear D gene. CDR1 is MNHEY and CDR2 is SVGEGT in the germline V gene. V lost 0 bases and J 10 bases, leaving 4 bases between the germline ends. CDR3 size: 12 residues. The DNA of the CDR3 is TGTGCCAGCAGTTACTCGAGATCACCCCTCCACTTT. Translation gives CASSYSRSPLHF.

This clone was seen only a few times. The chain couples TRBV19 to TRBJ1-5, with 9 bases that match TRBD1. Germline V lookup: CDR1 LNHDA, CDR2 SQIVND (reference sequence). The ends lost 3 bases at V and 3 bases at J; junction bases unmatched: 6. The CDR3 sequence is 16 residues long. The CDR3 DNA reads as TGTGCCAGTAGTATCCGGGACAGGGCCGTCAATCAGCCCCAGCATTTT. It encodes CASSIRDRAVNQPQHF.

The chain uses TRBV11-2 and TRBJ2-2; 9 positions match TRBD1. V trimming: 5 bases; J trimming: 3 bases; junction bases outside the gene matches: 4. Looked up from germline, CDR1 is SGHAT and CDR2 is FQNNGV. The CDR3 spans 15 residues. DNA of the CDR3: TGTGCCAGCAGCATTAACAGGGGGCACACCGGGGAGCTGTTTTTT. It codes for CASSINRGHTGELFF.

The genes are TRBV5-6 and TRBJ2-4; 8 nucleotides agree with TRBD2. V was clipped by 5 bases and J by 2 bases; unmatched bases: 12. The CDR3 length is 17 residues. In germline, CDR1 is SGHDT, CDR2 YYEEEE. The CDR3 region is CASSSLPGGASKNIQYF. CDR3 bases: TGTGCCAGCAGTTCCCTGCCCGGGGGGGCCTCCAAAAACATTCAGTACTTC.